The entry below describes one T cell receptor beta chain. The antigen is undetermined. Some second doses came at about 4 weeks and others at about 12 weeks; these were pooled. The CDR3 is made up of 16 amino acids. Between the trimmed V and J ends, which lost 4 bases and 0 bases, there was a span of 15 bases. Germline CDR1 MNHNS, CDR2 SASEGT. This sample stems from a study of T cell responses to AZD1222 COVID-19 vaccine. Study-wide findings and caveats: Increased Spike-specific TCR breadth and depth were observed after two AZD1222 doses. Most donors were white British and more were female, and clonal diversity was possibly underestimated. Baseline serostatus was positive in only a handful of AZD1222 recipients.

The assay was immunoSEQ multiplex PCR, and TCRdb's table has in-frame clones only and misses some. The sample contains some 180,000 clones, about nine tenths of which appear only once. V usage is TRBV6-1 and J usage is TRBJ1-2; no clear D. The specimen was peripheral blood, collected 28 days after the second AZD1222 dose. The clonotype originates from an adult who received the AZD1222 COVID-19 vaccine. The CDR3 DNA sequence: TGTGCCAGCAGTGGAAACGGTTTAGGGCCTAACTATGGCTACACCTTC. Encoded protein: CASSGNGLGPNYGYTF.